This TCR beta chain was sequenced in a study of blood T cells in healthy people across ages. General study findings and limits: Nothing was known about donor CMV status, and this possibly confounded expanded clonotype changes. There were more naive CD4+ cells and higher diversity in long-lived donors than in aged donors.

With a J-beta primer mix and a sample-barcoded 5' primer, a second PCR ran about 7 to 12 cycles. Unique molecular identifiers of 12 random nucleotides labeled each cDNA. Using its own MiXCR run on the 5' RACE reads, TCRdb lists one record per CDR3 protein. The sample lists fewer than 1,000,000 distinct CDR3 sequences; around 42% were seen once. A note on this clonotype: Its target is not known.

Germline trimming cut 4 bases from V and 4 bases from J; bases unmatched to any gene: 6. Looked up from germline, CDR1 is SNHLY and CDR2 is FYNNEI. This CDR3 contains 14 residues. The sample taken for sequencing was blood. The clonotype originates from a man aged 55 to 70 in good health. This sequence joins TRBV2 and TRBJ1-1, with 7 bases aligning to TRBD1. CDR3 sequence: CASSAPRGVTEAFF. Here the CDR3 DNA reads TGTGCCAGCAGTGCCCCCAGGGGGGTCACTGAAGCTTTCTTT.